This paragraph covers one TCR beta chain sequence. These data originate in a study of blood T cell repertoires in COVID-19. This CDR3 has 19 residues. Germline CDR1 is MDHEN and CDR2 is SYDVKM. The V gene end was trimmed by 5 bases and the J gene end by 1 base; junction bases not matched to a gene: 9. The data were produced by immunoSEQ multiplex PCR, yet TCRdb's version contains in-frame clones alone and is incomplete. Of some 180,000 clones in the sample, 75% to 85% were seen once. Sequencing used peripheral blood. The chain carries TRBV28 and TRBJ2-2, with 14 bases fitting TRBD2. The TCR sequence derives from a woman in her thirties or forties with COVID-19, enrolled during active disease. CDR3 region: CASSPWGLAGELNTGELFF. CDR3 nucleotide sequence: TGTGCCAGCAGTCCCTGGGGACTAGCGGGGGAACTGAACACCGGGGAGCTGTTTTTT.